The 21 T cell receptor beta chains below were found in one sample sequenced in a study of memory CD4+ T cells and cytomegalovirus serostatus. TCRdb keeps only in-frame clones here, not all; method: immunoSEQ multiplex PCR. The sample lists around 50,000 clones; around 78% were seen once. Single viable CD3+CD4+CD8-CD45RO+ cells were sorted as the memory CD4+ T cells. The material sequenced was memory CD4+ T cells from blood. The receptor source for this set is an adult in good health and CMV-seronegative.

This rearrangement joins TRBV9 to TRBJ2-2, with D unresolved. CDR1 SGDLS and CDR2 YYNGEE come from the germline V gene. V lost 2 bases and J lost 6, with 8 bases in between. CDR3 length: 13 amino acids. DNA for the CDR3: TGTGCCAGCAGCGTCGATCTCTCCGGGGAGCTGTTTTTT. Its protein product is CASSVDLSGELFF.

The sample holds one count of this clone. This chain connects TRBV5-8 to TRBJ2-2; 7 nucleotides match TRBD2. Germline trimming cut 0 bases from V and 6 bases from J; bases unmatched to any gene: 2. Germline V gene data show CDR1 as SGHTS and CDR2 as YDEGEE. The CDR3 is made up of 14 amino acids. CDR3 loop: CASSLGLAPGELFF. CDR3 in DNA: TGTGCCAGCAGCTTGGGACTAGCCCCCGGGGAGCTGTTTTTT.

The chain carries TRBV28 and TRBJ1-3, with 7 bases lining up with TRBD1. The ends lost 5 bases at V and 2 bases at J; junction bases unmatched: 6. CDR1 and CDR2 from the germline V gene are MDHEN and SYDVKM. This CDR3 comprises 15 residues. CDR3 nucleotides: TGTGCCAGCAGTCGGGACAGTGGAGCTGGAAACACCATATATTTT. Residues: CASSRDSGAGNTIYF.

The DNA of the CDR3 is TGTGCCAGCCAGGGGGCGGGGGAGTATGAAAAACTGTTTTTT. Protein sequence: CASQGAGEYEKLFF. The rearrangement links TRBV28 to TRBJ1-4; 8 nucleotides agree with TRBD1. The germline V gene encodes CDR1 MDHEN and CDR2 SYDVKM. The CDR3 has 14 residues. V shed 8 bases, J shed 6 bases, and the junction held 8 bases outside the gene matches. Filled out from reference TRBV28 and TRBJ1-4, the complete variable domain reads DVKVTQSSRYLVKRTGEKVFLECVQDMDHENMFWYRQDPGLGLRLIYFSYDVKMKEKGDIPEGYSVSREKKERFSLILESASTNQTSMYLCASQGAGEYEKLFFGSGTQLSVL.

This rearrangement joins TRBV19 to TRBJ1-2, with 8 bases fitting TRBD1. The CDR3 loop spans 14 amino acids. The germline V gene encodes CDR1 LNHDA and CDR2 SQIVND (reference sequence). The ends lost 2 bases at V and 8 bases at J; junction bases unmatched: 7. CDR3 amino acids: CASSIKSGGSGYTF. The CDR3 DNA reads as TGTGCCAGTAGTATAAAATCAGGGGGCAGCGGCTACACCTTC.

V gene TRBV9 combines with J gene TRBJ2-3; possibly TRBD2 for D (5 bases). Germline CDR1 SGDLS, CDR2 YYNGEE. With 0 bases removed from V and 3 bases from J, the gap between germline ends came to 17 bases. The CDR3 is 17 amino acids. The CDR3 DNA reads as TGTGCCAGCAGCGTAGGCCCAAGGCCAACGGGAACAGATACGCAGTATTTT. It is translated as CASSVGPRPTGTDTQYF. Full variable domain (missing parts from reference TRBV9 and TRBJ2-3): DSGVTQTPKHLITATGQRVTLRCSPRSGDLSVYWYQQSLDQGLQFLIQYYNGEERAKGNILERFSAQQFPDLHSELNLSSLELGDSALYFCASSVGPRPTGTDTQYFGPGTRLTVL.

This chain uses TRBV29-1 with TRBJ2-1; D unclear. V was trimmed by 4 bases and J by 0 bases, leaving 10 bases between them. This CDR3 region has 14 residues. Per germline, CDR1 SQVTM and CDR2 ANQGSEA. The CDR3 bases are TGCAGCGTTGTAGGGTGGAGCTCCTACAATGAGCAGTTCTTC. This gives the protein CSVVGWSSYNEQFF.

This clone was counted once. The chain carries TRBV10-3 and TRBJ1-2; D unclear. Between the trimmed V and J ends, which lost 6 bases and 2 bases, there was a span of 7 bases. This CDR3 comprises 12 residues. Germline V lookup: CDR1 ENHRY, CDR2 SYGVKD. For the CDR3, the DNA is TGTGCCATCAGAGAGCGGAACTATGGCTACACCTTC. Translated, it gives CAIRERNYGYTF.

V and J are TRBV5-5 and TRBJ1-5; maybe TRBD1 (6 bases). V shed 4 bases and J shed 6 bases, with 11 bases lying between them. Germline V gene lookup returns CDR1 SGHKS and CDR2 YYEKEE (reference sequence). This CDR3 is 13 amino acids long. CDR3 DNA sequence: TGTGCCAGCAGCGAAACAGGGACTCAGCCCCAGCATTTT. Translating gives CASSETGTQPQHF.

This chain links TRBV10-3 with TRBJ2-1; 8 bases agree with TRBD1. Per the germline V gene, CDR1 is ENHRY and CDR2 is SYGVKD. Unmatched junction bases numbered 6, after V lost 4 bases and J lost 10 bases. The CDR3 has 13 residues. The CDR3 nucleotides read TGTGCCATCAGTGGACAGGGGAGGAAAGAGCAGTTCTTC. Translated: CAISGQGRKEQFF.

This chain connects TRBV9 to TRBJ2-7, with D perhaps TRBD1 or TRBD2 (6 bases each). The germline V gene encodes CDR1 SGDLS and CDR2 YYNGEE. The CDR3 covers 13 residues. Trimming took off 0 bases at V and 6 bases at J, with 10 bases between the two ends. CDR3 in amino acids: CASSVAGGGEQYF. Written as DNA, the CDR3 is TGTGCCAGCAGCGTAGCAGGAGGGGGCGAGCAGTACTTC.

The V and J genes are TRBV15 and TRBJ2-5; 10 bases align to TRBD2. Germline V gives CDR1 LNHNV, CDR2 YYDKDF (reference sequence). J lost 3 bases, V lost 5 bases, and 9 bases had no gene match. CDR3 length: 16 residues. Here the CDR3 DNA reads TGTGCCACCAGCGCTCGATGGACTAGCGGCAAAGAGACCCAGTACTTC. It specifies CATSARWTSGKETQYF.

The genes are TRBV2 and TRBJ2-7; D is unresolved. Trimming cost V 2 bases and J 4 bases, with 6 bases left between them. Germline V lookup: CDR1 SNHLY, CDR2 FYNNEI. The CDR3 has 12 residues. CDR3 region: CASSEQDYEQYF. CDR3 DNA: TGTGCCAGCAGTGAACAAGATTACGAGCAGTACTTC.

The V and J genes are TRBV14 and TRBJ2-1; 7 positions match TRBD1. The CDR3 covers 14 residues. Germline CDR1 is SGHDN and CDR2 is FVKESK. Losses at the gene ends were 4 bases for V and 2 bases for J; bases not matched to a gene: 2. The CDR3 DNA is TGTGCCAGCAGCCTAGGACAGGCCTACAATGAGCAGTTCTTC. It yields the protein CASSLGQAYNEQFF.

The chain couples TRBV19 to TRBJ2-7, with TRBD2 matching 7 bases. After removal of 3 bases from V and 5 bases from J, the junction contained 10 bases not matched to a gene. The CDR3 has 15 residues. CDR1 LNHDA and CDR2 SQIVND come from the germline V gene (reference sequence). DNA of the CDR3: TGTGCCAGTAGTATGAGGGCGGGAGAGGTCCACGAGCAGTACTTC. Its protein is CASSMRAGEVHEQYF.

The J gene is TRBJ2-2, the V gene TRBV9; 11 nucleotides agree with TRBD1. The CDR3 runs 16 residues. With 3 bases clipped from V and 6 bases from J, the junction kept 7 bases outside the gene matches. The germline V gene encodes CDR1 SGDLS and CDR2 YYNGEE. The CDR3: CASSALGQGAAGELFF. The CDR3 nucleotides are TGTGCCAGCAGCGCCTTAGGACAGGGGGCGGCCGGGGAGCTGTTTTTT.

This chain uses TRBV6-5 with TRBJ2-7; D might be TRBD1 or TRBD2, each matching 5 bases. V dropped 6 bases and J dropped 3 bases, with 9 bases sitting between them. The length of the CDR3 is 12 residues. The V gene's germline CDR1 is MNHEY and CDR2 SVGAGI. Here the CDR3 reads CASRGPLYEQYF. The CDR3 DNA sequence: TGTGCCAGCAGGGGACCACTCTACGAGCAGTACTTC.

This chain joins TRBV29-1 and TRBJ2-1; 12 bases agree with TRBD2. Germline V gene sequence: CDR1 SQVTM, CDR2 ANQGSEA. After removal of 7 bases from V and 1 base from J, the junction contained 5 bases not matched to a gene. The CDR3 loop spans 15 amino acids. Here the CDR3 reads CSALGLAGSYNEQFF. The CDR3 DNA reads TGCAGCGCTCTGGGACTAGCGGGTTCCTACAATGAGCAGTTCTTC.

This clone was detected only a few times. The chain is built from TRBV6-4 and TRBJ2-2; 7 bases map to TRBD1. Looked up from germline, CDR1 is MRHNA and CDR2 is SNTAGT. CDR3 length equals 13 residues. The ends lost 6 bases at V and 6 bases at J; junction bases unmatched: 4. CDR3 protein: CASRQGEAGELFF. DNA of the CDR3: TGTGCCAGCAGGCAGGGGGAAGCCGGGGAGCTGTTTTTT.

By sample share, this clone is medium-sized. V gene TRBV10-3 combines with J gene TRBJ1-1; D is perhaps TRBD1 (6 bases). Per germline, CDR1 ENHRY and CDR2 SYGVKD. This CDR3 region has 15 residues. The ends were cut back, 4 bases at V and 3 bases at J, with 15 bases in the middle. This CDR3 is CAISGPGAGDTEAFF. The DNA for the CDR3 is TGTGCCATCAGTGGTCCAGGGGCTGGGGACACTGAAGCTTTCTTT.

This clone has a single count. The J gene is TRBJ2-7, the V gene TRBV11-2; D tentatively reads TRBD1 or TRBD2 (5 bases each). Trimming shortened V by 3 bases and J by 3 bases, and 12 bases separated the two germline ends. In germline, CDR1 is SGHAT, CDR2 FQNNGV. This CDR3 region has 14 residues. The CDR3: CASSFSTGLYEQYF. DNA for the CDR3: TGTGCCAGCAGCTTCAGTACAGGACTCTACGAGCAGTACTTC.